The present TCR beta chain was sequenced within a study of response to subunit inactivated influenza vaccine. V was shortened by 4 bases and J by 1 base, with 8 bases between the two germline ends. The CDR3 has 14 residues. Germline values: CDR1 MDHEN, CDR2 SYDVKM. Using its own MiXCR run on the RT-PCR reads, TCRdb lists one record per CDR3 protein. The sample shows approximately 680,000 distinct CDR3 sequences, 15% to 19% of them seen only once. Study results and limitations: The authors suggested that every seasonal influenza vaccination recruits few new T cells.

Turning to this clonotype: The antigen remains undetermined.

The sample was PBMCs from blood, taken about 12 days after vaccination. The sequence came from a man aged 50 to 59 who received an inactivated influenza vaccine. V is TRBV28 and J is TRBJ1-3; maybe TRBD1 (5 bases). Here the CDR3 DNA reads TGTGCCAGCAGTTGGGGGGTTTCTGGAAACACCATATATTTT. This encodes CASSWGVSGNTIYF.